This section outlines one TCR beta chain sequence together with its context. The antigen remains undetermined. The data stem from a study of pediatric ulcerative colitis. Controls: normal colonoscopy findings, no IBD within the following year. The blood sample was taken during the colonoscopy visit. Some clones are missing from TCRdb's copy, which holds only in-frame ones; the method was immunoSEQ multiplex PCR. Of 54,000 or so clones in the sample, 80% to 90% were seen once. CDR1 KGHSH and CDR2 LQKENI come from the germline V gene. Trimming left V 6 bases short and J 10 bases short, with 12 bases between. CDR3 size: 11 residues. Overall study results and limits: Total lymphocyte DNA, not sorted subsets, was the template. Acute severe colitis showed lower rectal diversity from clonal expansions.

This clonotype was sampled from a boy aged 5-17 years who was a control in a study of pediatric ulcerative colitis. The sequenced material came from blood. The V call is TRBV18, the J call TRBJ1-1; D not resolved. The CDR3, as DNA: TGTGCCAGCTCCTCAGGCGGCGGAGCTTTCTTT. It yields the protein CASSSGGGAFF.